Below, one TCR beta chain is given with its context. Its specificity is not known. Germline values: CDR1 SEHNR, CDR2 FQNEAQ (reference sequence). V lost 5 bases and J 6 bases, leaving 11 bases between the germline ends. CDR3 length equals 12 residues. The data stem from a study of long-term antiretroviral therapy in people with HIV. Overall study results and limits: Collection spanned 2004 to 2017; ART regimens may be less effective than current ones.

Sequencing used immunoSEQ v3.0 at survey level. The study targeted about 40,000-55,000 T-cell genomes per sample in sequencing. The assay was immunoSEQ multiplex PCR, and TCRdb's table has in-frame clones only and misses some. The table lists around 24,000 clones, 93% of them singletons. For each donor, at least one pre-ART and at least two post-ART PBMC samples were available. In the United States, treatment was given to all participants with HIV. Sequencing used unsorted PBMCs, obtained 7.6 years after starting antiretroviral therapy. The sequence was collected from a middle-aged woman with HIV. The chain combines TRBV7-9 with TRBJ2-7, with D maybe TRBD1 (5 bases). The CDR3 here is CASSPKGVEQYF. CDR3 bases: TGTGCCAGCAGCCCGAAAGGGGTCGAGCAGTACTTC. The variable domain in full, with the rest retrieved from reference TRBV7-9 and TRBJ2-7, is DTGVSQNPRHKITKRGQNVTFRCDPISEHNRLYWYRQTLGQGPEFLTYFQNEAQLEKSRLLSDRFSAERPKGSFSTLEIQRTEQGDSAMYLCASSPKGVEQYFGPGTRLTVT.